The TCR beta chain described here comes from a study of CDR3 diversity in severe acne. MiXCR, applied by TCRdb to the PCR reads, yields one record per CDR3 protein. This sample has about 93,000 distinct CDR3 sequences; about 52% occur once, and the top ten carry roughly a tenth. Germline loops: CDR1 MGHDK, CDR2 SYGVNS. This CDR3 spans 13 amino acids. Turning to this clonotype: Germline and junction disagree at one end, which may indicate a read error.

This chain links TRBV25-1 with TRBJ1-1, with D hard to call. The sample taken for sequencing was blood. This TCR was sampled from a male donor in good health, serving as a control. CDR3 DNA sequence: TGTGCCGGCAGCCCCTGGGAAAGGACTGAAGCTTTCTTT. Protein: CAGSPWERTEAFF.